Listed below are T cell receptor beta chains from one sample, sequenced in a study of blood T cell repertoires in COVID-19. Only in-frame clones appear in the TCRdb table, and some are missing; sequencing was by immunoSEQ multiplex PCR. The sample yields 120,000 to 150,000 clones, approximately 88% seen once. Sequencing was done on a sample of peripheral blood. These receptors were collected from a woman between 50 and 59 years old with acute or convalescent COVID-19. Each CDR3 is given with its conserved first and last residue. A D gene is named only where the DNA matches it firmly. Clone size is stated in some rows and not others, as once, few, many or a class when expanded.

clone_size: once
j_call: TRBJ2-7
d_call: TRBD1
v_call: TRBV25-1
cdr3_nt: TGTGCCAGCAGTAAGACAGGGGAGGCCTACGAGCAGTACTTC
cdr3_aa: CASSKTGEAYEQYF

clone_size: .
j_call: TRBJ2-7
d_call: TRBD2
v_call: TRBV5-4
cdr3_nt: TGTGCCAGCAGCCCTCCGGGACTAGCGGGAGGGCCGTCTGGCTACGAGCAGTACTTC
cdr3_aa: CASSPPGLAGGPSGYEQYF

clone_size: .
j_call: TRBJ2-3
d_call: TRBD2
v_call: TRBV9
cdr3_nt: TGTGCCAGCAGCTTAGCCGCGGCTAGCGGGGGAGGGTTAGATACGCAGTATTTT
cdr3_aa: CASSLAAASGGGLDTQYF

clone_size: .
j_call: TRBJ2-7
d_call: TRBD1
v_call: TRBV19
cdr3_nt: TGTGCCAGTAGTGGGGGGACAGGGGGAGGCGAGCAGTACTTC
cdr3_aa: CASSGGTGGGEQYF

clone_size: .
j_call: TRBJ1-6
d_call: .
v_call: TRBV4-1
cdr3_nt: TGCGCCAGCAGCCAAGATCGCGAAGGGGTGAATTCACCCCTCCACTTT
cdr3_aa: CASSQDREGVNSPLHF

clone_size: .
j_call: TRBJ2-1
d_call: TRBD2
v_call: TRBV9
cdr3_nt: TGTGCCAGCGGGAATAGCGGGGCAGAGGGGAATGAGCAGTTCTTC
cdr3_aa: CASGNSGAEGNEQFF

clone_size: .
j_call: TRBJ2-7
d_call: TRBD2
v_call: TRBV11-2
cdr3_nt: TGTGCCAGCAGCCGACAAGCGGGAGTCCACGAGCAGTACTTC
cdr3_aa: CASSRQAGVHEQYF

clone_size: .
j_call: TRBJ2-7
d_call: .
v_call: TRBV6-6
cdr3_nt: TGTGCCAGCAGCTACCCCGGAGGGGATTACGAGCAGTACTTC
cdr3_aa: CASSYPGGDYEQYF

clone_size: .
j_call: TRBJ1-1
d_call: .
v_call: TRBV5-8
cdr3_nt: TGTGCCAGCAGCTTGGGAACGGCGGGGGACACTGAAGCTTTCTTT
cdr3_aa: CASSLGTAGDTEAFF

clone_size: few
j_call: TRBJ2-7
d_call: .
v_call: TRBV19
cdr3_nt: TGTGCCAGTAGTATCAAACAGGGAAACGAGCAGTACTTC
cdr3_aa: CASSIKQGNEQYF